The 3 T cell receptor beta chains listed next were all sequenced from one sample in a study of blood T cell repertoires in COVID-19. The repertoire was sequenced with immunoSEQ multiplex PCR; TCRdb's copy has only in-frame clones and lacks some. The data hold about 100,000 clones, with roughly 84% observed a single time. The sample consisted of peripheral blood. The receptors shown here come from a man between 70 and 80 years old with active or convalescent COVID-19.

This chain joins TRBV28 and TRBJ1-1; perhaps TRBD1 as D (6 bases). The V and J ends lost 4 bases and 7 bases respectively, with 19 bases between them. The germline V gene encodes CDR1 MDHEN and CDR2 SYDVKM. CDR3 length: 15 residues. The CDR3 DNA reads as TGTGCCAGCAGTTCGTATGGACAGAACCTTAATGAAGCTTTCTTT. This sequence encodes CASSSYGQNLNEAFF.

The genes are TRBV6-5 and TRBJ1-3, with D unclear. The CDR3 totals 15 residues. Germline CDR1 and CDR2: MNHEY and SVGAGI. Trimming took 6 bases from V and 0 from J, leaving 12 bases between them. DNA of the CDR3: TGTGCCAGCAGGAATCAGGTCTTCTCTGGAAACACCATATATTTT. It encodes CASRNQVFSGNTIYF.

The J gene is TRBJ1-2, the V gene TRBV7-9; maybe TRBD1 (6 bases). Trimming pared 5 bases from V and 5 bases from J, leaving 18 bases between. Germline V lookup: CDR1 SEHNR, CDR2 FQNEAQ (reference sequence). The CDR3 is 15 residues long. The CDR3 region is CASSQIGTSRYGYTF. CDR3 sequence (DNA): TGTGCCAGCAGCCAAATCGGGACATCTAGGTATGGCTACACCTTC.